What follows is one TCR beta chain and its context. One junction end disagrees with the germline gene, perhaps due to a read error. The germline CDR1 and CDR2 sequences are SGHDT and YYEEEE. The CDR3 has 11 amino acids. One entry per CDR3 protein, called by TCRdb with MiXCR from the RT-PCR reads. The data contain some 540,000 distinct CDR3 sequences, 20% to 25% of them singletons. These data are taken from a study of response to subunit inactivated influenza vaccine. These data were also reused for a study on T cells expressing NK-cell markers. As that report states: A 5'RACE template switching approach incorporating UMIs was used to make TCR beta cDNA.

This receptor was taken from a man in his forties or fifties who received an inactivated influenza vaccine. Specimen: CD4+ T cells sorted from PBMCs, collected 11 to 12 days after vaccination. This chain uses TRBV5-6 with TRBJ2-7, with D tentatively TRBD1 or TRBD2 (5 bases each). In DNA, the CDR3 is TGTGCCAGCAGCTCCGGGACCTTGGTAATCTTC. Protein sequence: CASSSGTLVIF.